This T cell receptor (beta chain) was recorded in a study of T cell responses to AZD1222 COVID-19 vaccine. Study outcomes and limitations: CD4 TCRs linked to vaccination spanned spike, dominating at 160-218 and 743-854. The repertoires were collected only after the peak T cell response. A rise in Spike-specific TCR breadth and depth followed two AZD1222 doses. Donors were mostly white British, more females; clonal diversity possibly underestimated.

The CDR3 contains 13 residues. Unmatched junction bases numbered 8, after V lost 7 bases and J lost 10 bases. TCRdb's copy holds only in-frame clones and misses some; the assay was immunoSEQ multiplex PCR. The sample records 150,000 to 200,000 clones, about 90% being singletons. This clone came up once. Its target is not known. The sequenced sample was peripheral blood, obtained on day 0 of MenACWY control vaccination. The receptor was isolated from an adult in good health. J is TRBJ2-1 and V is TRBV12-3 or TRBV12-4; 9 nucleotides align to TRBD2. CDR3 DNA: TGTGCCAGCAAAGGGACTAGCATCGGCGAGCAGTTCTTC. This encodes CASKGTSIGEQFF.